The sequence of this T cell receptor (beta chain) was determined in a study of shared clonotypes between healthy human individuals. Only one count was recorded for this clone. No antigen is known for it. The repertoire was sequenced with immunoSEQ multiplex PCR; TCRdb's copy has only in-frame clones and lacks some. The sample lists about 650,000 clones; roughly 96% were seen once. Naivety among CD8 cells was defined by CD45RO negativity and positive CCR7 selection, thereby excluding terminally differentiated effector memory CD45RA+ cells. Study findings and constraints: Clonotype sharing levels among donors were expected to vary with sequencing depth. Sharing across a handful of donors was seen in roughly 5% of naive CD4 clonotypes.

The clonotype originates from a woman aged 25-40 years in good health. Sequencing was done on a sample of naive CD8+ T cells sorted from blood.

As DNA, the CDR3 is TGTGCCAGCAGTCCCAATGGGAGGGAGCAGTACTTC. Amino acids: CASSPNGREQYF. The rearrangement uses TRBV27 and TRBJ2-7; D possibly corresponds to TRBD2 (6 bases). The V gene's germline CDR1 is MNHEY and CDR2 SMNVEV (reference sequence). There are 12 residues in the CDR3. V lost 5 bases, J lost 7 bases, and 12 bases lay in between.